The clone carrying this T cell receptor (beta chain) has just a few counts. No antigen is known for it. Investigators divided CD4+ cells into CD45RA+ naive and CD45RA-negative memory subsets. From germline, CDR1 is MRHNA and CDR2 SNTAGT. The CDR3 sequence is 14 residues long. V gave up 3 bases and J gave up 5 bases, with 13 bases separating them. This sample is part of a study of shared clonotypes between healthy human individuals. Study results and limitations: Around 5% of naive CD4 clonotypes were shared across a few donors.

Sequencing was performed with immunoSEQ multiplex PCR; in TCRdb, only in-frame clones are kept and a portion is missing. The table records over 700,000 clones, roughly 72% of them present only once. The sequence was collected from a woman in her thirties in good health. The rearrangement joins TRBV6-4 to TRBJ1-1, with D possibly matching TRBD1 (6 bases). Sequencing was carried out using memory CD4+ T cells sorted from blood. This sample's subset: CD45RA-negative fraction. The CDR3, as DNA: TGTGCCAGCAGTGAAGGGGACAATCCGACTGAAGCTTTCTTT. It codes for CASSEGDNPTEAFF.